This section outlines one T cell receptor (beta chain) sequence together with its context. TCRdb's table, derived via immunoSEQ multiplex PCR, lists solely in-frame clones and lacks some. The data show 130,000 or so clones, approximately 91% seen once. The V gene's germline CDR1 is MDHEN and CDR2 SYDVKM. The V end was cut by 6 bases, the J end by 11 bases, with 23 bases between. This CDR3 has 15 residues. This specimen comes from a study of control samples from healthy donors and cancer patients. This receptor was obtained from a middle-aged man in good health. Sequencing was carried out using blood. The gene calls are TRBV28 and TRBJ1-5; no clear D gene. The CDR3 spells CASRRLAQREKAQHF. DNA of the CDR3: TGTGCCAGCAGACGACTCGCTCAAAGGGAAAAGGCCCAGCATTTT.